The sequence of this T cell receptor beta chain was determined in a study of graft-versus-host responses after intestinal transplantation. This clone was observed a few times. CDR3 length: 14 amino acids. The germline V gene has CDR1 MNHNY and CDR2 SVGAGI (reference sequence). J was trimmed by 2 bases and V by 6 bases; bases with no gene match: 2. Using immunoSEQ multiplex PCR, the repertoire was profiled, and TCRdb retains in-frame clones only, with some absent. The sample contains roughly 12,000 clones, 65% to 85% of which appear only once. This material consisted of PBMCs, taken roughly 290 days after intestinal transplant. The receptor's source is a human patient who received an intestinal transplant, so some T cells may come from the graft donor. The V and J genes are TRBV6-6 and TRBJ1-5; TRBD1 aligns across 9 bases. In DNA, the CDR3 is TGTGCCAGCAGCAGGACAGGGGGCAATCAGCCCCAGCATTTT. Encoded protein: CASSRTGGNQPQHF.